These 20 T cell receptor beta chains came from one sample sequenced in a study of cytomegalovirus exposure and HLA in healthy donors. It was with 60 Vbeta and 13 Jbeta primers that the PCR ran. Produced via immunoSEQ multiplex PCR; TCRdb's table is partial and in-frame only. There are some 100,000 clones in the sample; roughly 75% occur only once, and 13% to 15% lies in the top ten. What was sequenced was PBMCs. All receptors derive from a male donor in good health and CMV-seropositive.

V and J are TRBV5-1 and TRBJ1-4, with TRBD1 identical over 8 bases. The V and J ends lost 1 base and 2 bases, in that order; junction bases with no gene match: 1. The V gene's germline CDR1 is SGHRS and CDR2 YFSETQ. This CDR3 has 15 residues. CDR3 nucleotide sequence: TGCGCCAGCAGCTTGCAGGGGGCGACTAATGAAAAACTGTTTTTT. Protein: CASSLQGATNEKLFF.

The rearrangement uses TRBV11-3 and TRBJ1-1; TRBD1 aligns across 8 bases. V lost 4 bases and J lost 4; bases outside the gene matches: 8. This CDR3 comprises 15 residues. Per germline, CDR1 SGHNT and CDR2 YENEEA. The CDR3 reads CASSSDREGSTEAFF. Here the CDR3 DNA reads TGTGCCAGCAGCTCGGACAGGGAAGGGAGCACTGAAGCTTTCTTT.

The CDR3 spells CASSWIAGGLGGELFF. In DNA form, the CDR3 reads TGTGCCAGCAGTTGGATAGCGGGGGGGCTTGGCGGGGAGCTGTTTTTT. V is TRBV28 and J is TRBJ2-2, with 11 bases identical to TRBD2. This CDR3 is 16 amino acids long. V shed 4 bases and J 7 bases; nucleotides not matched to a gene: 8. Looked up from germline, CDR1 is MDHEN and CDR2 is SYDVKM.

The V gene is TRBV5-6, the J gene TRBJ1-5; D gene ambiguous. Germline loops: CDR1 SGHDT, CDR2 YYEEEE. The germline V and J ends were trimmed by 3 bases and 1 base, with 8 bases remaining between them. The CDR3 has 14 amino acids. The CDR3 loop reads CASSYLRSNQPQHF. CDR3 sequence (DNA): TGTGCCAGCAGCTATTTACGGAGCAATCAGCCCCAGCATTTT.

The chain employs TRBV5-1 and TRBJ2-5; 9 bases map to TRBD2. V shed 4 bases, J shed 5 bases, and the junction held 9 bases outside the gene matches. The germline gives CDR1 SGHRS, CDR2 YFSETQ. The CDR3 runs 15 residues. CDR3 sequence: CASSPLRGGRETQYF. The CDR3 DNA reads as TGCGCCAGCAGCCCCTTGCGGGGGGGCCGGGAGACCCAGTACTTC.

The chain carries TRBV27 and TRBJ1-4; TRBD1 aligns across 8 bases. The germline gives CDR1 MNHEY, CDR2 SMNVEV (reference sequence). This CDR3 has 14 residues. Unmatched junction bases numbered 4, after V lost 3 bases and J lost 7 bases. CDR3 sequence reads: CASSFRGRFEKLFF. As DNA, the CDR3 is TGTGCCAGCAGTTTCAGGGGGCGCTTTGAAAAACTGTTTTTT.

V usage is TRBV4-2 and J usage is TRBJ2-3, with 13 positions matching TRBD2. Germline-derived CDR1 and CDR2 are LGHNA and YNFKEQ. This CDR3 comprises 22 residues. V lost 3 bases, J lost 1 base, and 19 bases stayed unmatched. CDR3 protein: CASSHWTGDVGLAGAGTDTQYF. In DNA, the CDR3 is TGTGCCAGCAGCCATTGGACAGGGGACGTCGGACTAGCGGGGGCCGGCACAGATACGCAGTATTTT.

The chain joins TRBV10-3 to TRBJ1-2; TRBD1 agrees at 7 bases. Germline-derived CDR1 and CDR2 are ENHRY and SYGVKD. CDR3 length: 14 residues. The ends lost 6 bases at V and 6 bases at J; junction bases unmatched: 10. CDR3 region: CAISPGQSLDGYTF. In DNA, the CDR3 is TGTGCCATCAGCCCGGGACAGTCCTTGGATGGCTACACCTTC.

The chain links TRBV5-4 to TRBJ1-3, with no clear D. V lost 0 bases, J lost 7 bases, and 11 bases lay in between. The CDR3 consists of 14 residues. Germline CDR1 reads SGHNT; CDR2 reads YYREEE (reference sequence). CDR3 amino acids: CASSLDSRENTIYF. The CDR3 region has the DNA TGTGCCAGCAGCTTGGACTCCCGTGAGAACACCATATATTTT.

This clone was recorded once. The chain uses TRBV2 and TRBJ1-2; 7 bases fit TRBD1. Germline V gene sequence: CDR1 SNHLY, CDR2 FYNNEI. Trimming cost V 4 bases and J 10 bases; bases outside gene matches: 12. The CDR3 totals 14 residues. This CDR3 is CASSGLMQGEPYTF. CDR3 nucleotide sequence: TGTGCCAGCAGTGGACTAATGCAGGGGGAACCCTACACCTTC.

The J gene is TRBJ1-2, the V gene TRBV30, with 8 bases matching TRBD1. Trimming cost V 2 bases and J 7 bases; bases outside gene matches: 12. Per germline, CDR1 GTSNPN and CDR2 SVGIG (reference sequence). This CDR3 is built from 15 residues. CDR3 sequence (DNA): TGTGCCTGGAGTCTTGGGTCAGGGGGCGCAGGTGGCTACACCTTC. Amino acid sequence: CAWSLGSGGAGGYTF.

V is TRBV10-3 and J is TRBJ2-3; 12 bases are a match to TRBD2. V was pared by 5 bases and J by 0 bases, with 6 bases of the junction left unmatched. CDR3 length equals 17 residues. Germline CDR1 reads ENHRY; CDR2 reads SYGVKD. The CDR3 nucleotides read TGTGCCATCAGTCTAGCGGGGGGGACGACTAGCACAGATACGCAGTATTTT. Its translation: CAISLAGGTTSTDTQYF.

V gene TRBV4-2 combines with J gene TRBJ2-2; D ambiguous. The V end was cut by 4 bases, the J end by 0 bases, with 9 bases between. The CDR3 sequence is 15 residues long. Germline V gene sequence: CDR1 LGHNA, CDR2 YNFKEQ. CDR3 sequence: CASSRSRANTGELFF. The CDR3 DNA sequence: TGTGCCAGCAGCCGGAGCCGAGCGAACACCGGGGAGCTGTTTTTT.

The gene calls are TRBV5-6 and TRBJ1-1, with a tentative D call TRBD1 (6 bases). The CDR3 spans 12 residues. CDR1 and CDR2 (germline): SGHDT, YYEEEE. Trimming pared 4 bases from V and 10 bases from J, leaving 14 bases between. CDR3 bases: TGTGCCAGCAGCGGAACGACAGGCGGAGCTTTCTTT. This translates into CASSGTTGGAFF. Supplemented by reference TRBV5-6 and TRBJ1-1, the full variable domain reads DAGVTQSPTHLIKTRGQQVTLRCSPKSGHDTVSWYQQALGQGPQFIFQYYEEEERQRGNFPDRFSGHQFPNYSSELNVNALLLGDSALYLCASSGTTGGAFFGQGTRLTVV.

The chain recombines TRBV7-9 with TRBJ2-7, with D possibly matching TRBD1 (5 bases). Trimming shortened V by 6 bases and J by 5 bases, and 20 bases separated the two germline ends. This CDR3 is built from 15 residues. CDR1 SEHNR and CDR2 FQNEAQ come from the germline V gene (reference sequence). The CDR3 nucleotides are TGTGCCAGCAGGGAACCGAGGCCAGGGTACCACGAGCAGTACTTC. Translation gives CASREPRPGYHEQYF. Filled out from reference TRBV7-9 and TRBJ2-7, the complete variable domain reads DTGVSQNPRHKITKRGQNVTFRCDPISEHNRLYWYRQTLGQGPEFLTYFQNEAQLEKSRLLSDRFSAERPKGSFSTLEIQRTEQGDSAMYLCASREPRPGYHEQYFGPGTRLTVT.

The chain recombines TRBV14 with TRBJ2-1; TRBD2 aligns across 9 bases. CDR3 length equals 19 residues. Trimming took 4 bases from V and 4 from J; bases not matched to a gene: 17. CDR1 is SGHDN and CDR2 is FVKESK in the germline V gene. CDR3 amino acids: CASSPLVAGASSLYNEQFF. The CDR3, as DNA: TGTGCCAGCAGCCCCCTGGTAGCGGGGGCCTCCAGCTTATACAATGAGCAGTTCTTC.

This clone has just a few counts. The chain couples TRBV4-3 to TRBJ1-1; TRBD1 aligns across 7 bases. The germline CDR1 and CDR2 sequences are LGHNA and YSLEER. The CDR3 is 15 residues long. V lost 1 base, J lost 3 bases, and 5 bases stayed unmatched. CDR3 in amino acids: CASSQVADRDTEAFF. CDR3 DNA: TGCGCCAGCAGCCAAGTGGCCGACAGGGACACTGAAGCTTTCTTT.

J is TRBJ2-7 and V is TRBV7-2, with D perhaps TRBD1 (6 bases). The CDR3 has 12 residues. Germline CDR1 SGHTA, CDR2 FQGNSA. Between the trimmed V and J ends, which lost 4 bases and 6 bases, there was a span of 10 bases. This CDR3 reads CASSSDSLEQYF. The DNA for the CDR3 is TGTGCCAGCAGCTCGGACAGCCTCGAGCAGTACTTC.

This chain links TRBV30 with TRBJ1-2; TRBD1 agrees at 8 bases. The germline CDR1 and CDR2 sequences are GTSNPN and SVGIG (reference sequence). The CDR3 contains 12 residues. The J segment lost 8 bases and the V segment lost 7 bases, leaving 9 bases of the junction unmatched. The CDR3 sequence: CASSDRVWGYTF. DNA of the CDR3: TGTGCCTCCTCGGACAGGGTTTGGGGCTACACCTTC.

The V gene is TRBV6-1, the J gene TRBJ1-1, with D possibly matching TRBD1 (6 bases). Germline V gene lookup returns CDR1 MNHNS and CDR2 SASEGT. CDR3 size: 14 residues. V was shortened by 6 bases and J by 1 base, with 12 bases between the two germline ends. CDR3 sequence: CASRNDRTNTEAFF. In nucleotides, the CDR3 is TGTGCCAGCAGGAACGACAGGACGAACACTGAAGCTTTCTTT.